The entry below describes one TCR beta chain. Its antigen is undetermined. Researchers ran the PCR with 60 Vbeta and 13 Jbeta primers. Assay used: immunoSEQ multiplex PCR; TCRdb lists only in-frame clones, some missing. The data show around 140,000 clones, approximately 82% seen once. V was clipped by 1 base and J by 3 bases, with 18 bases between them. CDR1 and CDR2 from the germline V gene are GTSNPN and SVGIG (reference sequence). This CDR3 comprises 16 residues. These data belong to a study of cytomegalovirus exposure and HLA in healthy donors. Overall study results and limits: Common viral pathogens were later found to be apparently linked to several of the most significant clusters. Per published reports, the classifier diagnosed cytomegalovirus status with high specificity and sensitivity. In a later analysis, fewer than 20,000 TCR beta sequences were associated with HLA alleles at 0.05 false discovery rate.

The receptor's source is a woman aged 60-75 years in good health and CMV-seropositive. The source material was PBMCs. V usage is TRBV30 and J usage is TRBJ2-5; weak D call: TRBD2 (5 bases). CDR3 region: CAWSDSHGRGKETQYF. The CDR3 DNA is TGTGCCTGGAGTGATAGCCACGGACGGGGAAAAGAGACCCAGTACTTC.